What follows are 26 T cell receptor beta chains derived from one specimen sequenced in a study of T cell repertoires in aging, cancer and after chemotherapy. TRB rearrangements spanning V, D and J were amplified using mixed TRB-A/B primers. TCRdb re-called the multiplex PCR reads through MiXCR, storing one row per CDR3 protein. Here the sample spans roughly 3,800 distinct CDR3 sequences, around 30% being singletons. TCR beta rearrangements were amplified from peripheral blood genomic DNA. Sequencing was done on a sample of blood. These receptors came from a human donor with a solid tumor.

The chain's CDR3 is CSARVAGGDGNQPQHF. CDR3 DNA sequence: TGCAGTGCTAGAGTCGCTGGGGGGGATGGCAATCAGCCCCAGCATTTT. The J gene is TRBJ1-5, the V gene TRBV20-1; D might be TRBD1 (5 bases). The V gene's germline CDR1 is DFQATT and CDR2 SNEGSKA (reference sequence). V was shortened by 1 base and J by 2 bases, with 15 bases between the two germline ends. The CDR3 is made up of 16 amino acids.

This clonotype qualifies as medium-sized. V and J are TRBV30 and TRBJ2-1, with a tentative D call TRBD1 (5 bases). The CDR3 extends over 11 amino acids. V gave up 5 bases and J gave up 4 bases, with 6 bases separating them. Germline assignment: CDR1 GTSNPN and CDR2 SVGIG (reference sequence). The CDR3 nucleotides are TGTGCCTGGGACAGTTACAATGAGCAGTTCTTC. Protein product: CAWDSYNEQFF.

This clonotype showed up just a few times. The rearrangement joins TRBV18 to TRBJ1-1; D is unclear. V gave up 3 bases and J gave up 5 bases, with 10 bases separating them. The CDR3 runs 13 residues. Germline values: CDR1 KGHSH, CDR2 LQKENI. CDR3 protein: CASSPGPGTEAFF. The CDR3 DNA is TGTGCCAGCTCACCTGGACCCGGGACTGAAGCTTTCTTT.

The chain uses TRBV4-1 and TRBJ2-7, with 14 bases fitting TRBD2. There are 15 residues in the CDR3. V gave up 4 bases and J gave up 9 bases; unmatched junction bases: 8. Germline CDR1 MGHRA, CDR2 YSYEKL. CDR3 nucleotide sequence: TGCGCCAGCAGCCCGGGACTAGCGGGGGCTAAGGGGCAGTACTTC. Protein product: CASSPGLAGAKGQYF.

The chain uses TRBV20-1 and TRBJ1-2; D not certain. V lost 0 bases and J lost 4, with 6 bases in between. The CDR3 consists of 12 residues. Per germline, CDR1 DFQATT and CDR2 SNEGSKA (reference sequence). CDR3 loop: CSAREGSYGYTF. The CDR3 DNA sequence: TGCAGTGCTAGAGAGGGCTCCTATGGCTACACCTTC.

V and J are TRBV11-2 and TRBJ1-4, with D perhaps TRBD1 (5 bases). With 1 base removed from V and 8 bases from J, the gap between germline ends came to 14 bases. Looked up from germline, CDR1 is SGHAT and CDR2 is FQNNGV. The CDR3 is made up of 15 amino acids. The CDR3 DNA follows: TGTGCCAGCAGCTTAGGAGGGATTGGGGACGAAAAACTGTTTTTT. Translation: CASSLGGIGDEKLFF.

This chain links TRBV24-1 with TRBJ2-1, with 7 nucleotides matching TRBD1. The CDR3 totals 15 residues. CDR1 KGHDR and CDR2 SFDVKD come from the germline V gene. V dropped 7 bases and J dropped 0; count of bases not matched to a gene: 5. CDR3 sequence: CATSSRDSSYNEQFF. The CDR3 DNA reads TGTGCCACCAGCTCTCGGGACAGCTCCTACAATGAGCAGTTCTTC.

This clonotype was picked up a small number of times. This chain links TRBV6-6 with TRBJ1-2; 8 nucleotides agree with TRBD1. The germline gives CDR1 MNHNY, CDR2 SVGAGI (reference sequence). The CDR3 is made up of 14 amino acids. V lost 6 bases, J lost 5 bases, and 8 bases stayed unmatched. This CDR3 reads CASSHRGAPYGYTF. As DNA, the CDR3 is TGTGCCAGCAGCCACAGGGGGGCTCCTTATGGCTACACCTTC.

This clonotype turned up a few times. V and J are TRBV6-5 and TRBJ1-5; D is possibly TRBD1 (6 bases). CDR1 and CDR2 from the germline V gene are MNHEY and SVGAGI. Trimming cost V 5 bases and J 1 base, with 21 bases left between them. The CDR3 length is 18 residues. Here the CDR3 reads CASSGSHGQTKSNQPQHF. In DNA, the CDR3 is TGTGCCAGCAGTGGAAGCCACGGACAGACTAAGAGCAATCAGCCCCAGCATTTT.

Within the sample, this clonotype is medium-sized. V is TRBV6-5 and J is TRBJ1-4; TRBD1 might be the D (6 bases). Trimming cost V 6 bases and J 10 bases, with 18 bases left between them. This CDR3 spans 14 amino acids. In germline, CDR1 is MNHEY, CDR2 SVGAGI. The DNA for the CDR3 is TGTGCCAGCAGGGAAGGACAGCGGGGGAGAAAACTGTTTTTT. Amino acids: CASREGQRGRKLFF.

The rearrangement links TRBV18 to TRBJ1-3, with D unresolved. The CDR3 loop spans 16 amino acids. Per germline, CDR1 KGHSH and CDR2 LQKENI. Between the trimmed V and J ends, which lost 3 bases and 0 bases, there was a span of 12 bases. The CDR3 protein is CASSPRAGDSGNTIYF. In nucleotides, the CDR3 is TGTGCCAGCTCACCCCGAGCAGGCGACTCTGGAAACACCATATATTTT.

This clonotype was observed a handful of times. The gene calls are TRBV4-3 and TRBJ1-2, with 10 positions matching TRBD1. The trim removed 3 bases at V and 4 bases at J, leaving 8 bases unmatched. The CDR3 is made up of 16 amino acids. Germline V gives CDR1 LGHNA, CDR2 YSLEER. Written as DNA, the CDR3 is TGCGCCAGCAGCCAGGTGACAGGGGGCGATACCTATGGCTACACCTTC. Amino acids: CASSQVTGGDTYGYTF.

The J gene is TRBJ2-3, the V gene TRBV7-4; 11 bases align to TRBD1. The J segment lost 4 bases and the V segment lost 5 bases, leaving 5 bases of the junction unmatched. In germline, CDR1 is SGHVT, CDR2 SQSDAQ. The CDR3 contains 15 residues. The CDR3 nucleotides read TGTGCCAGCAGCCAGGACAGGGGGCGGGCAGATACGCAGTATTTT. It codes for CASSQDRGRADTQYF.

This clonotype showed up just once. This chain joins TRBV7-9 and TRBJ2-3; no clear D. Per germline, CDR1 SEHNR and CDR2 FQNEAQ (reference sequence). The CDR3 length is 15 residues. The V gene lost 3 bases and the J gene lost 2 bases, with 12 bases spanning the gap. The chain's CDR3 is CASSLATGPTDTQYF. Written as DNA, the CDR3 is TGTGCCAGCAGCTTGGCTACCGGACCCACAGATACGCAGTATTTT.

The V gene is TRBV5-4, the J gene TRBJ1-2, with no clear D. Between the trimmed V and J ends, which lost 0 bases and 1 base, there was a span of 4 bases. Germline-derived CDR1 and CDR2 are SGHNT and YYREEE (reference sequence). The CDR3 contains 13 residues. The DNA of the CDR3 is TGTGCCAGCAGCTTGGTAGGTAACTATGGCTACACCTTC. Its translation: CASSLVGNYGYTF. The full variable domain, in which reference TRBV5-4 and TRBJ1-2 provide the parts outside the CDR3, is ETGVTQSPTHLIKTRGQQVTLRCSSQSGHNTVSWYQQALGQGPQFIFQYYREEENGRGNFPPRFSGLQFPNYSSELNVNALELDDSALYLCASSLVGNYGYTFGSGTRLTVV.

This clonotype was seen once. The CDR3 nucleotides read TGTGCCAGTGGGACAGGGGGTAGCTACGAGCAGTACTTC. This translates into CASGTGGSYEQYF. J is TRBJ2-7 and V is TRBV19; TRBD1 matches 11 bases. This CDR3 is built from 13 residues. V lost 8 bases, J lost 3 bases, and 3 bases stayed unmatched. Germline V gene sequence: CDR1 LNHDA, CDR2 SQIVND (reference sequence).

This clonotype is medium-sized. The chain couples TRBV20-1 to TRBJ1-2; 7 nucleotides line up with TRBD1. Germline V gene lookup returns CDR1 DFQATT and CDR2 SNEGSKA (reference sequence). The length of the CDR3 is 12 residues. The ends lost 7 bases at V and 2 bases at J; junction bases unmatched: 4. The CDR3 DNA is TGCAGTGTTCCGACAGGGAACTATGGCTACACCTTC. Amino acid sequence: CSVPTGNYGYTF.

This clonotype was seen a handful of times. The genes are TRBV7-2 and TRBJ2-7, with D possibly matching TRBD2 (5 bases). The V end lost 4 bases, the J end lost 2 bases, and 15 bases lay between the germline ends. Germline V lookup: CDR1 SGHTA, CDR2 FQGNSA. The CDR3 runs to 15 residues. The CDR3 region is CASSSVASGTYEQYF. The CDR3 DNA is TGTGCCAGCAGCTCCGTAGCGTCGGGGACCTACGAGCAGTACTTC.

V is TRBV19 and J is TRBJ1-2; possibly TRBD1 for D (6 bases). With 5 bases removed from V and 2 bases from J, the gap between germline ends came to 27 bases. The CDR3 consists of 19 residues. The germline gives CDR1 LNHDA, CDR2 SQIVND (reference sequence). The CDR3 here is CASSPPKQGRWIDNYGYTF. The CDR3 DNA is TGTGCCAGTAGTCCCCCGAAACAGGGACGATGGATCGACAACTATGGCTACACCTTC.

The CDR3 DNA reads TGTGCCAGCAGCTTGGGACAGGGAGCCTACGAGCAGTACTTC. Protein: CASSLGQGAYEQYF. The chain links TRBV5-6 to TRBJ2-7; 7 bases fit TRBD1. V gave up 0 bases and J gave up 2 bases; unmatched junction bases: 2. Germline CDR1 reads SGHDT; CDR2 reads YYEEEE. The CDR3 is 14 amino acids. The full variable domain, in which reference TRBV5-6 and TRBJ2-7 provide the parts outside the CDR3, is DAGVTQSPTHLIKTRGQQVTLRCSPKSGHDTVSWYQQALGQGPQFIFQYYEEEERQRGNFPDRFSGHQFPNYSSELNVNALLLGDSALYLCASSLGQGAYEQYFGPGTRLTVT.

There are a few counts of this clonotype. The V call is TRBV28, the J call TRBJ2-2; 8 bases are shared with TRBD1. Germline assignment: CDR1 MDHEN and CDR2 SYDVKM. The CDR3 consists of 15 residues. V dropped 6 bases and J dropped 3; count of bases not matched to a gene: 6. CDR3 sequence: CASSHRDRHTGELFF. The CDR3 coding sequence is TGTGCCAGCAGCCACAGGGACAGGCACACCGGGGAGCTGTTTTTT. The entire variable domain, with the rest obtained from reference TRBV28 and TRBJ2-2, is as follows: DVKVTQSSRYLVKRTGEKVFLECVQDMDHENMFWYRQDPGLGLRLIYFSYDVKMKEKGDIPEGYSVSREKKERFSLILESASTNQTSMYLCASSHRDRHTGELFFGEGSRLTVL.

This clonotype is termed large. J is TRBJ2-1 and V is TRBV19, with TRBD2 matching 13 bases. This CDR3 is 15 amino acids long. The J segment lost 9 bases and the V segment lost 5 bases, leaving 7 bases of the junction unmatched. Germline values: CDR1 LNHDA, CDR2 SQIVND (reference sequence). The CDR3 DNA reads as TGTGCCAGTAGTTCCGCGACTAGCGGGGGGAGTGAGCAGTTCTTC. The encoded protein is CASSSATSGGSEQFF.

This clonotype has more than one count but fewer than ten. The J gene is TRBJ2-1, the V gene TRBV7-2, with 9 bases lining up with TRBD2. CDR3 length: 16 residues. The V gene's germline CDR1 is SGHTA and CDR2 FQGNSA. Trimming at V came to 4 bases and at J to 7 bases, leaving 11 bases not matched to a gene. The CDR3 bases are TGTGCCAGCAGCTCTGGCGGGGCGGGGGGGCAGAATGAGCAGTTCTTC. This codes for CASSSGGAGGQNEQFF.

In this sample, this clonotype turned up a few times. DNA for the CDR3: TGCGCCAGCAGCTTGGCCGGGGAGACCCAGTACTTC. Protein: CASSLAGETQYF. The rearrangement uses TRBV5-1 and TRBJ2-5; D remains ambiguous. Trimming shortened V by 0 bases and J by 5 bases, and 5 bases separated the two germline ends. Germline V gene lookup returns CDR1 SGHRS and CDR2 YFSETQ. The CDR3 has 12 residues.

The chain uses TRBV11-2 and TRBJ2-5, with a possible D match to TRBD2 (5 bases). V shed 1 base and J shed 3 bases, with 15 bases lying between them. The length of the CDR3 is 16 residues. The germline CDR1 and CDR2 sequences are SGHAT and FQNNGV. The CDR3 DNA is TGTGCCAGCAGCTTAGTTAAAGCGGTACGGGAAGAGACCCAGTACTTC. It translates to CASSLVKAVREETQYF.

CDR3 sequence: CASSLEAVAKNIQYF. The CDR3 DNA reads TGTGCCAGCAGCTTAGAGGCGGTAGCCAAAAACATTCAGTACTTC. The rearrangement joins TRBV11-2 to TRBJ2-4; no firm D call. The germline CDR1 and CDR2 sequences are SGHAT and FQNNGV. V was shortened by 0 bases and J by 0 bases, with 6 bases between the two germline ends. The CDR3 runs 15 residues.